The rows below give T cell receptor beta chains drawn from one sample of a study of immune cell composition in non-small cell lung cancer. Method: immunoSEQ multiplex PCR; TCRdb's copy keeps in-frame clones and lacks some. The sample has hundreds of clones, 88% seen once. The sequencing input was non-adjacent lung tissue. The receptors shown here come from a human donor with non-small cell lung cancer. CDR3s include the opening cysteine and the closing phenylalanine or tryptophan. The D gene is left open where the match is weak. A row's size may be missing; if present it is once, few, many or a size class.

j_call,d_call,clone_size,v_call,cdr3_aa,cdr3_nt
TRBJ2-2,TRBD1,-,TRBV9,CASSSPQGAGTGELFF,TGTGCCAGCAGCTCCCCTCAGGGGGCCGGCACCGGGGAGCTGTTTTTT
TRBJ1-6,-,-,TRBV4-3,CASSQARTENSPLHF,TGCGCCAGCAGCCAAGCTCGGACAGAAAATTCACCCCTCCACTTT
TRBJ2-2,TRBD1,-,TRBV2,CASTTGTGDPNTGELFF,TGTGCCAGCACCACCGGGACAGGGGATCCGAACACCGGGGAGCTGTTTTTT
TRBJ1-2,-,-,TRBV7-9,CASSLAAGHNYGYTF,TGTGCCAGCAGCTTAGCGGCAGGCCATAACTATGGCTACACCTTC
TRBJ1-5,-,once,TRBV6-1,CASREVGVSNQPQHF,TGTGCCAGCAGAGAGGTAGGGGTTAGCAATCAGCCCCAGCATTTT
TRBJ2-5,-,-,TRBV20-1,CSASSRETQYF,TGCAGTGCCTCGTCACGGGAGACCCAGTACTTC
TRBJ1-2,TRBD1,-,TRBV27,CASSFSGGSDYGYTF,TGTGCCAGCAGTTTCTCAGGGGGCAGTGACTATGGCTACACCTTC
TRBJ2-3,TRBD2,-,TRBV28,CASTPRTRKGTDTQYF,TGTGCCAGCACCCCTAGGACTAGAAAGGGGACAGATACGCAGTATTTT
TRBJ2-2,-,-,TRBV11-3,CASSSRSDGTGELFF,TGTGCCAGCAGCTCAAGGAGTGATGGGACCGGGGAGCTGTTTTTT
TRBJ2-7,-,-,TRBV5-8,CASSHLTNTGFDEQYF,TGTGCCAGCAGCCATTTAACTAATACAGGGTTCGACGAGCAGTACTTC
TRBJ2-5,-,-,TRBV9,CASSVADSQETQYF,TGTGCCAGCAGCGTAGCGGACAGCCAAGAGACCCAGTACTTC
TRBJ2-1,TRBD1,-,TRBV6-1,CASSEVPGGQEQFF,TGTGCCAGCAGTGAAGTACCAGGGGGTCAAGAGCAGTTCTTC
TRBJ2-5,TRBD2,once,TRBV5-1,CASSLGASGGKETQYF,TGCGCCAGCAGCTTGGGTGCTAGCGGGGGGAAAGAGACCCAGTACTTC
TRBJ1-2,-,-,TRBV28,CASSPHGYGYTF,TGTGCCAGCAGTCCCCACGGTTATGGCTACACCTTC
TRBJ2-1,-,few,TRBV6-5,CASRDVSRDEQFF,TGTGCCAGCAGGGACGTCAGCAGGGATGAGCAGTTCTTC
TRBJ1-3,-,-,TRBV11-2,CASIHRGSGNTIYF,TGTGCCAGCATACACCGGGGCTCTGGAAACACCATATATTTT
TRBJ2-5,-,-,TRBV5-1,CASSVLGGLETQYF,TGCGCCAGCAGCGTCCTCGGGGGGCTGGAGACCCAGTACTTC
TRBJ2-5,-,-,TRBV5-4,CASSLDLGQIETQYF,TGTGCCAGCAGCTTGGATCTAGGACAGATAGAGACCCAGTACTTC
TRBJ1-1,-,-,TRBV6-9,CASSLRNTEAFF,TGTGCCAGCAGTTTGAGGAACACTGAAGCTTTCTTT
TRBJ2-2,-,-,TRBV7-3,CASSPGVGGQAGTGELFF,TGTGCCAGCAGCCCGGGGGTCGGTGGGCAGGCGGGCACCGGGGAGCTGTTTTTT
TRBJ2-7,TRBD2,few,TRBV2,CASKVAGKDEQYF,TGTGCCAGCAAGGTAGCGGGGAAGGACGAGCAGTACTTC
TRBJ1-2,-,-,TRBV6-5,CASRSQGSYGYTF,TGTGCCAGCAGATCCCAGGGGAGCTATGGCTACACCTTC
TRBJ2-1,-,-,TRBV11-3,CASSLNRGGTYNEQFF,TGTGCCAGCAGCTTAAACCGGGGCGGGACCTACAATGAGCAGTTCTTC
TRBJ2-5,TRBD1,-,TRBV13,CASSPSGQHQETQYF,TGTGCCAGCAGCCCCTCGGGACAGCACCAAGAGACCCAGTACTTC
TRBJ2-7,-,-,TRBV6-6,CASSTWGRYEQYF,TGTGCCAGCAGCACGTGGGGGAGGTACGAGCAGTACTTC
TRBJ2-7,TRBD1,-,TRBV27,CASSSNTGGIEQYF,TGTGCCAGCAGTTCAAACACAGGGGGAATCGAGCAGTACTTC
TRBJ1-3,TRBD1,-,TRBV5-4,CASSLGTGGDGNTIYF,TGTGCCAGCAGCTTGGGGACAGGGGGCGACGGAAACACCATATATTTT
TRBJ1-6,TRBD1,-,TRBV30,CARAGTGDSPLHF,TGTGCCAGAGCCGGGACAGGGGATTCACCCCTCCACTTT
TRBJ1-2,TRBD1,-,TRBV30,CAWSAGGGSNGYTF,TGTGCCTGGAGTGCAGGGGGCGGATCAAATGGCTACACCTTC
TRBJ2-1,TRBD2,-,TRBV9,CASSGLAGPYNEQFF,TGTGCCAGCAGTGGGCTAGCGGGGCCCTACAATGAGCAGTTCTTC
TRBJ2-3,-,few,TRBV7-3,CASSSTGGPTITDTQYF,TGTGCCAGCAGCTCCACGGGGGGCCCGACTATTACAGATACGCAGTATTTT
TRBJ1-1,TRBD1,-,TRBV11-2,CASSPGTGWDTEAFF,TGTGCCAGCAGCCCCGGGACAGGGTGGGACACTGAAGCTTTCTTT
TRBJ1-6,TRBD1,-,TRBV6-5,CASSSGQGVNSPLHF,TGTGCCAGCAGTTCCGGACAGGGAGTCAATTCACCCCTCCACTTT
TRBJ2-7,TRBD2,-,TRBV2,CASSRTSDPEQYF,TGTGCCAGCAGCCGGACTAGCGACCCCGAGCAGTACTTC